This T cell receptor (beta chain) was retrieved from a study of cytomegalovirus exposure and HLA in healthy donors. Overall study: Out of about 180 million T cells, an earlier analysis found over 90 million unique TCR beta sequences in total.

The V gene's germline CDR1 is LNHDA and CDR2 SQIVND (reference sequence). The CDR3 extends over 9 amino acids. Vbeta (60) and Jbeta (13) primers were used in the PCR. Some clones are missing from TCRdb's copy, which holds only in-frame ones; the method was immunoSEQ multiplex PCR. This table has roughly 180,000 clones, 79% appearing once. The source of this sequence is a girl aged 5 to 17 in good health and CMV-seropositive. The sample was PBMCs. The V gene is TRBV19, the J gene TRBJ1-2, with D uncertain. In DNA form, the CDR3 reads TGTCGGGCTAACTATGGCTACACCTTC. Its translation: CRANYGYTF. Looking up the rest from reference TRBV19 and TRBJ1-2 gives the full variable domain: DGGITQSPKYLFRKEGQNVTLSCEQNLNHDAMYWYRQDPGQGLRLIYYSQIVNDFQKGDIAEGYSVSREKKESFPLTVTSAQKNPTAFYLCRANYGYTFGSGTRLTVV.